The 27 T cell receptor beta chains reported below all come from one sample, sequenced in a study of cytomegalovirus exposure and HLA in healthy donors (dated by TCRdb to about 2017). Receptor amplification or capture employed the immunoSEQ multiplex PCR assay. The multiplex PCR relied on a mix of 60 forward primers for TCR Vbeta segments and 13 reverse primers for TCR Jbeta segments. TCRdb retrieved this table from immuneACCESS and kept in-frame rearrangements only. Not all clones are present; in checked studies, unresolved V genes account for under half, and no reason is known for the remainder. Recorded for this sample are hundreds of thousands of clones; around 88% of them occurred a single time. Clones ranked in the top ten supply more than 0.8% of the sample. Input material: PBMCs. All receptors come from a woman younger than 30 in good health and CMV-seronegative.

The chain links TRBV11-3 to TRBJ1-1; a possible D gene is TRBD1 (5 bases). V was shortened by 4 bases and J by 7 bases, with 13 bases between the two germline ends. This CDR3 comprises 13 residues. Germline V gene data show CDR1 as SGHNT and CDR2 as YENEEA. The CDR3 protein is CASSSGHFNEAFF. The CDR3 DNA sequence: TGTGCCAGCAGCTCCGGACATTTTAATGAAGCTTTCTTT.

This chain links TRBV27 with TRBJ2-7; D is ambiguous. This CDR3 is built from 15 residues. The V and J ends lost 2 bases and 0 bases respectively, with 11 bases between them. Germline V lookup: CDR1 MNHEY, CDR2 SMNVEV (reference sequence). Here the CDR3 DNA reads TGTGCCAGCAGTTTAATGGATAGCATCTCCTACGAGCAGTACTTC. Translation gives CASSLMDSISYEQYF.

CDR3 DNA sequence: TGTGCCAGCAGCAAAGCTAGGACAGGGCTTGGCACCGGGGAGCTGTTTTTT. Its translation: CASSKARTGLGTGELFF. V and J are TRBV21-1 and TRBJ2-2; whether TRBD1, the table's D call, matches the DNA was not checked. TRBV21-1 is annotated as a pseudogene. The CDR3 spans 17 residues.

The V call is TRBV7-2, the J call TRBJ2-3, with 10 nucleotides matching TRBD2. The V segment lost 5 bases and the J segment 4 bases; nucleotides outside the gene matches: 9. In germline, CDR1 is SGHTA, CDR2 FQGNSA. This CDR3 is 16 amino acids long. Here the CDR3 DNA reads TGTGCCAGCAGCGACATGCTCCTAGCGGGGGCAGATACGCAGTATTTT. Translated, it gives CASSDMLLAGADTQYF.

The V and J genes are TRBV30 and TRBJ2-6; TRBD2 aligns across 11 bases. The CDR3 contains 21 residues. After removal of 1 base from V and 0 bases from J, the junction contained 14 bases not matched to a gene. Germline V lookup: CDR1 GTSNPN, CDR2 SVGIG (reference sequence). DNA for the CDR3: TGTGCCTGGAGTGGGGGACTAGCGGAGACTAAGCTGTTCTCTGGGGCCAACGTCCTGACTTTC. This sequence encodes CAWSGGLAETKLFSGANVLTF.

The chain has TRBV6-1 and TRBJ1-5; no clear D. V was cut by 2 bases and J by 4 bases, with 12 bases left in between. Germline CDR1 MNHNS, CDR2 SASEGT. The CDR3 length is 15 residues. DNA of the CDR3: TGTGCCAGCAGTGAAAACGGCGGTCGAAATCAGCCCCAGCATTTT. Amino acid sequence: CASSENGGRNQPQHF.

This rearrangement joins TRBV5-6 to TRBJ2-3, with TRBD1 identical over 7 bases. Per the germline V gene, CDR1 is SGHDT and CDR2 is YYEEEE. There are 13 residues in the CDR3. The trim removed 6 bases at V and 3 bases at J, leaving 4 bases unmatched. CDR3 sequence: CASNKGQTDTQYF. Here the CDR3 DNA reads TGTGCCAGCAACAAGGGACAGACAGATACGCAGTATTTT.

The chain uses TRBV4-2 and TRBJ1-4, with a weak D call TRBD1 (5 bases). V lost 0 bases, J lost 3 bases, and 8 bases lay in between. This CDR3 is 15 amino acids long. Germline V lookup: CDR1 LGHNA, CDR2 YNFKEQ. DNA of the CDR3: TGTGCCAGCAGCCAAGACCGACAGCCTAATGAAAAACTGTTTTTT. Residues: CASSQDRQPNEKLFF.

The chain is built from TRBV7-9 and TRBJ2-7; TRBD1 matches 9 bases. After removal of 5 bases from V and 5 bases from J, the junction contained 4 bases not matched to a gene. Germline values: CDR1 SEHNR, CDR2 FQNEAQ (reference sequence). This CDR3 is 13 amino acids long. CDR3 sequence reads: CASSRDREHEQYF. In DNA form, the CDR3 reads TGTGCCAGCAGCCGGGACAGGGAGCACGAGCAGTACTTC.

The J gene is TRBJ1-2, the V gene TRBV19; perhaps TRBD1 as D (6 bases). The CDR3 spans 16 residues. V shed 5 bases and J shed 7 bases, with 23 bases lying between them. Germline-derived CDR1 and CDR2 are LNHDA and SQIVND (reference sequence). In DNA form, the CDR3 reads TGTGCCAGTAGTCCGAATACAGGGAAGAGGCACGGTGGCTACACCTTC. Translated: CASSPNTGKRHGGYTF.

CDR3 sequence reads: CASSEAGGWSYNEQFF. The CDR3 nucleotides are TGCGCCAGCAGCGAAGCGGGAGGTTGGTCCTACAATGAGCAGTTCTTC. The chain uses TRBV4-1 and TRBJ2-1; 9 nucleotides line up with TRBD2. The V gene's germline CDR1 is MGHRA and CDR2 YSYEKL. The CDR3 has 16 amino acids. V dropped 5 bases and J dropped 1; count of bases not matched to a gene: 6.

The chain is built from TRBV7-2 and TRBJ1-2, with unresolved D. Germline V CDR1 and CDR2: SGHTA, FQGNSA. V was pared by 2 bases and J by 8 bases, with 9 bases between. This CDR3 is built from 12 residues. CDR3 nucleotides: TGTGCCAGCAGCTTATATCGTCCCGGCTACACCTTC. This codes for CASSLYRPGYTF.

This clone was counted a single time. The genes are TRBV7-7 and TRBJ2-1; 11 nucleotides align to TRBD2. V lost 1 base to trimming and J lost 2 bases; unmatched junction nucleotides: 4. Per the germline V gene, CDR1 is SSHAT and CDR2 is FNYEAQ (reference sequence). The CDR3 covers 17 residues. CDR3 nucleotide sequence: TGTGCCAGCAGCTTAGGACTAGCGGGAAGCCCCTACAATGAGCAGTTCTTC. This encodes CASSLGLAGSPYNEQFF.

This clone was seen a single time. The V gene is TRBV6-1, the J gene TRBJ2-1; D possibly corresponds to TRBD2 (5 bases). The germline V gene has CDR1 MNHNS and CDR2 SASEGT. Trimming left V 6 bases short and J 10 bases short, with 13 bases between. This CDR3 region has 12 residues. CDR3 nucleotides: TGTGCCAGCAGGGCACTAGGAAGGGAGCAGTTCTTC. Translating it yields CASRALGREQFF.

This chain uses TRBV7-9 with TRBJ2-7; 9 bases line up with TRBD2. With 5 bases clipped from V and 5 bases from J, the junction kept 13 bases outside the gene matches. The CDR3 loop spans 16 amino acids. Germline V gene data show CDR1 as SEHNR and CDR2 as FQNEAQ (reference sequence). As DNA, the CDR3 is TGTGCCAGCAGCCCGTCCTGGGGGCGGGAGGGGCACGAGCAGTACTTC. Its protein is CASSPSWGREGHEQYF.

V and J are TRBV25-1 and TRBJ1-1; 9 bases fit TRBD1. The V and J ends lost 6 bases and 7 bases, in that order; junction bases with no gene match: 6. The CDR3 is 13 amino acids. Germline V CDR1 and CDR2: MGHDK, SYGVNS. The CDR3 spells CASRDRGFVEAFF. The CDR3 DNA reads TGTGCCAGCAGAGACAGGGGGTTCGTTGAAGCTTTCTTT.

The chain employs TRBV7-2 and TRBJ2-7, with D possibly being TRBD2 (6 bases). Germline CDR1 and CDR2: SGHTA and FQGNSA. This CDR3 has 13 amino acids. The V end lost 8 bases, the J end lost 4 bases, and 15 bases lay between the germline ends. The CDR3 spells CASRGAGLYEQYF. The CDR3 bases are TGTGCCAGCCGAGGGGCGGGACTTTACGAGCAGTACTTC. Combining the CDR3 with reference TRBV7-2 and TRBJ2-7 gives the whole variable domain GAGVSQSPSNKVTEKGKDVELRCDPISGHTALYWYRQSLGQGLEFLIYFQGNSAPDKSGLPSDRFSAERTGGSVSTLTIQRTQQEDSAVYLCASRGAGLYEQYFGPGTRLTVT.

This chain joins TRBV19 and TRBJ1-6; 7 bases map to TRBD1. J lost 10 bases, V lost 4 bases, and 13 bases had no gene match. Germline assignment: CDR1 LNHDA and CDR2 SQIVND (reference sequence). The CDR3 is 16 residues long. The CDR3 DNA sequence: TGTGCCAGTAGTACTCCGGGACAGAAAGCAGAGTCACCCCTCCACTTT. Protein sequence: CASSTPGQKAESPLHF.

The rearrangement uses TRBV10-1 and TRBJ2-7; TRBD1 might be the D (5 bases). The CDR3 contains 15 residues. CDR1 WNHNN and CDR2 SYGVQD come from the germline V gene (reference sequence). The V gene lost 3 bases and the J gene lost 2 bases, with 14 bases spanning the gap. Written as DNA, the CDR3 is TGCGCCAGCAGTGATTTACAGGACGCCGCCTACGAGCAGTACTTC. Translated: CASSDLQDAAYEQYF.

V and J are TRBV7-9 and TRBJ1-2, with D hard to call. CDR3 length: 13 residues. V was shortened by 6 bases and J by 7 bases, with 15 bases between the two germline ends. CDR1 is SEHNR and CDR2 is FQNEAQ in the germline V gene (reference sequence). The CDR3 region is CASSSQAAGGYTF. DNA for the CDR3: TGTGCCAGCAGTTCCCAGGCTGCCGGTGGCTACACCTTC.

The chain links TRBV5-6 to TRBJ1-1, with D perhaps matching TRBD1 (6 bases). The CDR3 is made up of 14 amino acids. Per the germline V gene, CDR1 is SGHDT and CDR2 is YYEEEE. V was trimmed by 7 bases and J by 4 bases, leaving 17 bases between them. This chain's CDR3 is CASVVQGSGTEAFF. CDR3 in DNA: TGTGCCAGCGTTGTCCAGGGGTCTGGCACTGAAGCTTTCTTT.

The V and J genes are TRBV19 and TRBJ2-2, with 10 bases that match TRBD1. Per the germline V gene, CDR1 is LNHDA and CDR2 is SQIVND (reference sequence). The CDR3 covers 14 residues. J gave up 6 bases and V 10 bases, and 8 bases lay outside the gene matches. CDR3: CATRQGAYSGELFF. The CDR3 nucleotides are TGTGCCACAAGACAGGGGGCGTATTCCGGGGAGCTGTTTTTT.

The chain combines TRBV30 with TRBJ1-5, with D tentatively TRBD1 (5 bases). The CDR3 is 13 amino acids. With 5 bases removed from V and 2 bases from J, the gap between germline ends came to 10 bases. Germline assignment: CDR1 GTSNPN and CDR2 SVGIG (reference sequence). CDR3 protein: CAWGTGGNQPQHF. CDR3 sequence (DNA): TGTGCCTGGGGAACAGGAGGCAATCAGCCCCAGCATTTT.

The V and J genes are TRBV5-1 and TRBJ2-2; D remains ambiguous. The CDR3 is 14 amino acids. V lost 4 bases and J 5 bases, leaving 12 bases between the germline ends. Germline CDR1 and CDR2: SGHRS and YFSETQ. In DNA form, the CDR3 reads TGCGCCAGCAGCCCGGTACGCCTAACCGGGGAGCTGTTTTTT. Protein: CASSPVRLTGELFF. The full variable domain, rest sourced from reference TRBV5-1 and TRBJ2-2, is KAGVTQTPRYLIKTRGQQVTLSCSPISGHRSVSWYQQTPGQGLQFLFEYFSETQRNKGNFPGRFSGRQFSNSRSEMNVSTLELGDSALYLCASSPVRLTGELFFGEGSRLTVL.

This CDR3 is CASSQQGAGNTIYF. As DNA, the CDR3 is TGTGCCAGCAGCCAGCAGGGGGCTGGAAACACCATATATTTT. The gene calls are TRBV14 and TRBJ1-3; 7 bases fit TRBD1. Germline CDR1 SGHDN, CDR2 FVKESK. The V gene end was trimmed by 3 bases and the J gene end by 2 bases; junction bases not matched to a gene: 1. The CDR3 runs 14 residues.

The chain combines TRBV7-2 with TRBJ1-6, with TRBD1 identical over 10 bases. The CDR3 has 16 residues. J gave up 13 bases and V 7 bases, and 16 bases lay outside the gene matches. The germline V gene encodes CDR1 SGHTA and CDR2 FQGNSA. CDR3 amino acids: CASTFLVGTGVGPLHF. As DNA, the CDR3 is TGTGCCAGCACCTTTTTAGTCGGGACAGGGGTAGGGCCCCTCCACTTT.

The V and J genes are TRBV7-3 and TRBJ2-3; 10 bases agree with TRBD2. The CDR3 extends over 14 amino acids. CDR1 SGHTA and CDR2 FQGTGA come from the germline V gene. Trimming at V came to 1 base and at J to 14 bases, leaving 9 bases not matched to a gene. The CDR3 DNA is TGTGCCAGCAGCTTAAGGGTAGCGGGGGGCTTTGTGTATTTT. Its translation: CASSLRVAGGFVYF.